Below are 29 T cell receptor beta chains sequenced from a single sample in a study of blood T cell repertoires in COVID-19. Measured with immunoSEQ multiplex PCR; TCRdb has only the in-frame clones, and not every one. Of fewer than 200,000 clones listed, 88% were seen once; the top ten hold about 9.4%. The sequenced sample was PBMCs or T cells enriched from blood (not recorded which). The origin of the receptors is a woman under 30 who had recovered from COVID-19.

The chain carries TRBV18 and TRBJ1-1, with D perhaps TRBD1 (6 bases). The CDR3 extends over 15 amino acids. Germline values: CDR1 KGHSH, CDR2 LQKENI. V was pared by 3 bases and J by 3 bases, with 14 bases between. Written as DNA, the CDR3 is TGTGCCAGCTCACCCCGGACAGCTGTAGACACTGAAGCTTTCTTT. Its translation is CASSPRTAVDTEAFF.

This clone has only a few counts. The rearrangement joins TRBV2 to TRBJ2-2; TRBD2 aligns across 7 bases. This CDR3 is 16 amino acids long. Looked up from germline, CDR1 is SNHLY and CDR2 is FYNNEI. The junction had 14 bases not matched to a gene; V was cut back by 7 bases and J by 6 bases. The CDR3 DNA reads TGTGCCAGCACCTTTCTGAGCGGGAAGGGATCCGGGGAGCTGTTTTTT. Translated, it gives CASTFLSGKGSGELFF.

This clone has just a few counts. The chain has TRBV28 and TRBJ1-1; 8 bases match TRBD1. CDR1 and CDR2 (germline): MDHEN, SYDVKM. V lost 6 bases to trimming and J lost 1 base; unmatched junction nucleotides: 4. This CDR3 comprises 14 residues. CDR3 protein: CASRRDRSNTEAFF. The CDR3 nucleotides read TGTGCCAGCAGACGGGACAGGTCGAACACTGAAGCTTTCTTT.

The chain links TRBV19 to TRBJ1-5; 9 bases line up with TRBD1. The CDR3 contains 15 residues. Germline values: CDR1 LNHDA, CDR2 SQIVND (reference sequence). After removal of 9 bases from V and 7 bases from J, the junction contained 13 bases not matched to a gene. The CDR3 DNA is TGTGCCAGCTCATTCGGACAGGGGAGGGGACAGCCCCAGCATTTT. It translates to CASSFGQGRGQPQHF.

This clone appeared once. This rearrangement joins TRBV5-1 to TRBJ1-1; possible D gene TRBD1, 5 bases. V shed 4 bases and J shed 7 bases, with 17 bases lying between them. Germline CDR1 and CDR2: SGHRS and YFSETQ. CDR3 length: 14 residues. CDR3 sequence: CASSLGTYGNEAFF. The CDR3 DNA is TGCGCCAGCAGCCTTGGGACTTATGGAAATGAAGCTTTCTTT.

The chain combines TRBV3-1 (or the pseudogene TRBV3-2) with TRBJ2-6, with 8 bases that match TRBD1. CDR1 is LGHDT and CDR2 is YNNKEL in the germline V gene (reference sequence). The V gene end was trimmed by 0 bases and the J gene end by 2 bases; junction bases not matched to a gene: 3. This CDR3 contains 17 residues. The DNA for the CDR3 is TGTGCCAGCAGCCAAGATCCACAGGGGGCTGGGGCCAACGTCCTGACTTTC. This sequence encodes CASSQDPQGAGANVLTF.

The rearrangement uses TRBV7-2 and TRBJ2-1; D uncertain. The V end lost 4 bases, the J end lost 0 bases, and 7 bases lay between the germline ends. This CDR3 contains 14 residues. The germline V gene encodes CDR1 SGHTA and CDR2 FQGNSA. This chain's CDR3 is CASSSYSSYNEQFF. The CDR3 nucleotides read TGTGCCAGCAGCTCGTACAGCTCCTACAATGAGCAGTTCTTC.

This chain links TRBV6-5 with TRBJ1-2, with 7 bases that match TRBD1. The CDR3 loop spans 15 amino acids. CDR1 is MNHEY, CDR2 SVGAGI, per germline. The ends lost 6 bases at V and 3 bases at J; junction bases unmatched: 10. This CDR3 is CASSLGGGVDYGYTF. CDR3 in DNA: TGTGCCAGCAGCCTCGGAGGGGGCGTGGACTATGGCTACACCTTC.

This chain links TRBV6-5 with TRBJ2-3, with D unresolved. CDR3 length: 14 residues. The V end was cut by 8 bases, the J end by 2 bases, with 14 bases between. The germline CDR1 and CDR2 sequences are MNHEY and SVGAGI. The CDR3 reads CASRIAVDTDTQYF. The DNA of the CDR3 is TGTGCCAGCCGGATAGCCGTAGACACAGATACGCAGTATTTT.

This rearrangement joins TRBV28 to TRBJ2-3; D possibly corresponds to TRBD1 (5 bases). This CDR3 is 14 amino acids long. With 8 bases removed from V and 4 bases from J, the gap between germline ends came to 16 bases. Per germline, CDR1 MDHEN and CDR2 SYDVKM. CDR3 residues: CASAGQGRADTQYF. CDR3 bases: TGTGCCAGCGCCGGGCAGGGCAGGGCAGATACGCAGTATTTT. Based on the CDR3 plus reference TRBV28 and TRBJ2-3, the full variable domain is DVKVTQSSRYLVKRTGEKVFLECVQDMDHENMFWYRQDPGLGLRLIYFSYDVKMKEKGDIPEGYSVSREKKERFSLILESASTNQTSMYLCASAGQGRADTQYFGPGTRLTVL.

The rearrangement links TRBV5-1 to TRBJ1-2; 7 bases match TRBD1. V lost 4 bases, J lost 5 bases, and 5 bases stayed unmatched. In germline, CDR1 is SGHRS, CDR2 YFSETQ. This CDR3 spans 13 amino acids. The CDR3 DNA is TGCGCCAGCAGCGAAGGGGGCCGGTATGGCTACACCTTC. This sequence encodes CASSEGGRYGYTF.

V and J are TRBV30 and TRBJ2-7, with TRBD1 as a possible D gene (7 bases). This CDR3 spans 11 amino acids. V shed 1 base and J shed 9 bases, with 10 bases lying between them. The germline V gene encodes CDR1 GTSNPN and CDR2 SVGIG (reference sequence). CDR3 loop: CAWSDRGGQYF. CDR3 bases: TGTGCCTGGAGTGACAGGGGAGGGCAGTACTTC.

The J gene is TRBJ2-7, the V gene TRBV24-1; 8 bases are shared with TRBD1. Germline V gene sequence: CDR1 KGHDR, CDR2 SFDVKD. This CDR3 comprises 14 residues. The trim removed 4 bases at V and 6 bases at J, leaving 7 bases unmatched. CDR3 nucleotides: TGTGCCACCAGTGAACCGGGACAGGCGGCCGAGCAGTACTTC. Its protein is CATSEPGQAAEQYF.

The chain is built from TRBV10-2 and TRBJ2-3; TRBD2 aligns across 8 bases. The CDR3 contains 14 residues. Looked up from germline, CDR1 is WSHSY and CDR2 is SAAADI. J lost 5 bases, V lost 6 bases, and 7 bases had no gene match. The chain's CDR3 is CASRMGLEEDTQYF. The CDR3 DNA reads TGCGCCAGCAGGATGGGACTAGAGGAAGATACGCAGTATTTT.

The rearrangement uses TRBV3-1 (or the pseudogene TRBV3-2) and TRBJ1-4; tentatively, D is TRBD1 (5 bases). The CDR3 is 15 residues long. Germline lookup yields CDR1 LGHDT and CDR2 YNNKEL (reference sequence). The germline V and J ends were trimmed by 4 bases and 8 bases, with 17 bases remaining between them. The DNA for the CDR3 is TGTGCCAGCAGCCCAGCGGGGCGGGTAGAGGAAAAACTGTTTTTT. Its protein is CASSPAGRVEEKLFF.

This clone was found a few times. V usage is TRBV16 and J usage is TRBJ1-5; 11 nucleotides match TRBD1. Germline V gene sequence: CDR1 KGHSY, CDR2 FQNENV. This CDR3 comprises 16 residues. V lost 0 bases to trimming and J lost 9 bases; unmatched junction nucleotides: 7. The CDR3 reads CASSQSISGTGGPQHF. CDR3 DNA: TGTGCCAGCAGCCAATCGATATCCGGGACAGGGGGGCCCCAGCATTTT.

The chain recombines TRBV7-3 with TRBJ2-7, with 12 bases aligning to TRBD2. This CDR3 region has 14 residues. Germline CDR1 reads SGHTA; CDR2 reads FQGTGA. The V segment lost 5 bases and the J segment 3 bases; nucleotides outside the gene matches: 2. CDR3 nucleotide sequence: TGTGCCAGCAGCCCGGGACTAGCGGGCTACGAGCAGTACTTC. Protein sequence: CASSPGLAGYEQYF.

The chain is built from TRBV6-6 and TRBJ2-7; D possibly corresponds to TRBD2 (5 bases). The germline CDR1 and CDR2 sequences are MNHNY and SVGAGI (reference sequence). V gave up 6 bases and J gave up 9 bases, with 12 bases separating them. The CDR3 has 11 amino acids. CDR3 nucleotide sequence: TGTGCCAGCAGGCACCGGGATCTGCAGTACTTC. This encodes CASRHRDLQYF.

The rearrangement links TRBV10-3 to TRBJ1-3, with 7 nucleotides matching TRBD1. V dropped 4 bases and J dropped 3; count of bases not matched to a gene: 3. CDR1 ENHRY and CDR2 SYGVKD come from the germline V gene. CDR3 length: 14 amino acids. CDR3 sequence: CAISAAGGGNTIYF. The DNA of the CDR3 is TGTGCCATCAGTGCAGCAGGGGGTGGAAACACCATATATTTT.

The chain has TRBV28 and TRBJ1-5; D gene unclear. The CDR3 length is 11 residues. Germline V gene lookup returns CDR1 MDHEN and CDR2 SYDVKM. The chain's CDR3 is CAISSGIPQHF. CDR3 DNA: TGTGCTATCAGTTCCGGTATACCCCAGCATTTT.

The DNA for the CDR3 is TGTGCCAGCAGCTGGGCAGGGATTGGCAATCAGCCCCAGCATTTT. Encoded protein: CASSWAGIGNQPQHF. The rearrangement links TRBV7-9 to TRBJ1-5; possible D gene TRBD1, 5 bases. The CDR3 covers 15 residues. Per germline, CDR1 SEHNR and CDR2 FQNEAQ (reference sequence). Trimming pared 4 bases from V and 2 bases from J, leaving 12 bases between.

The chain carries TRBV9 and TRBJ2-1; 12 bases fit TRBD2. The V and J ends lost 0 bases and 5 bases, in that order; junction bases with no gene match: 3. The CDR3 sequence is 16 residues long. Germline values: CDR1 SGDLS, CDR2 YYNGEE. The CDR3 region is CASSVELAGGNNEQFF. DNA of the CDR3: TGTGCCAGCAGCGTAGAACTAGCGGGGGGCAACAATGAGCAGTTCTTC.

This clone was seen only a few times. The chain links TRBV5-1 to TRBJ1-5, with TRBD1 as a possible D gene (5 bases). Looked up from germline, CDR1 is SGHRS and CDR2 is YFSETQ. Trimming shortened V by 4 bases and J by 7 bases, and 18 bases separated the two germline ends. This CDR3 comprises 15 residues. The DNA for the CDR3 is TGCGCCAGCAGCCCGGCGGGCGCCGGGGGACAGCCCCAGCATTTT. Translated: CASSPAGAGGQPQHF.

The chain recombines TRBV3-1 (or the pseudogene TRBV3-2) with TRBJ1-4, with D hard to call. Trimming stripped 0 bases from V and 5 bases from J, with 13 bases between. CDR1 is LGHDT, CDR2 YNNKEL, per germline (reference sequence). CDR3 length: 16 residues. CDR3 bases: TGTGCCAGCAGCCAAGACGCCACGGCCGGGAATGAAAAACTGTTTTTT. Translation gives CASSQDATAGNEKLFF.

The chain uses TRBV19 and TRBJ2-3; the D gene is possibly TRBD2 (5 bases). CDR3 size: 15 residues. CDR1 and CDR2 (germline): LNHDA, SQIVND (reference sequence). V lost 3 bases and J lost 4, with 14 bases in between. This CDR3 is CASSIPGSGSDTQYF. CDR3 in DNA: TGTGCCAGTAGTATCCCTGGCAGCGGATCAGATACGCAGTATTTT.

This chain links TRBV15 with TRBJ2-1; 11 bases map to TRBD2. Germline V lookup: CDR1 LNHNV, CDR2 YYDKDF (reference sequence). There are 18 residues in the CDR3. V trimming: 5 bases; J trimming: 9 bases; junction bases outside the gene matches: 18. CDR3 amino acids: CATSPAGRLAGFGPEQFF. DNA for the CDR3: TGTGCCACCAGCCCGGCGGGGCGACTAGCGGGATTTGGTCCTGAGCAGTTCTTC.

The chain couples TRBV13 to TRBJ2-3; no clear D. The CDR3 contains 12 residues. The V end was cut by 0 bases, the J end by 5 bases, with 3 bases between. Germline CDR1 PRHDT, CDR2 FYEKMQ (reference sequence). This CDR3 reads CASSLGLDTQYF. The CDR3 DNA follows: TGTGCCAGCAGCTTAGGCCTAGATACGCAGTATTTT. The whole variable domain, remainder taken from reference TRBV13 and TRBJ2-3, is AAGVIQSPRHLIKEKRETATLKCYPIPRHDTVYWYQQGPGQDPQFLISFYEKMQSDKGSIPDRFSAQQFSDYHSELNMSSLELGDSALYFCASSLGLDTQYFGPGTRLTVL.

In its sample, this clone was seen many times. The rearrangement links TRBV7-8 to TRBJ2-7; D call uncertain. The CDR3 spans 13 residues. The V gene's germline CDR1 is SGHVS and CDR2 FQNEAQ. The ends were cut back, 3 bases at V and 6 bases at J, with 12 bases in the middle. The DNA of the CDR3 is TGTGCCAGCAGCTTGGCTCCTCTGGCCGAGCAGTACTTC. Amino acid sequence: CASSLAPLAEQYF.

The genes are TRBV27 and TRBJ2-5; the match to TRBD2 covers 14 bases. J was trimmed by 5 bases and V by 3 bases; bases with no gene match: 2. The CDR3 totals 15 residues. The germline gives CDR1 MNHEY, CDR2 SMNVEV (reference sequence). The CDR3 sequence: CASSFGLAGGETQYF. The CDR3 DNA reads TGTGCCAGCAGTTTCGGACTAGCGGGGGGTGAGACCCAGTACTTC.